The rows below give T cell receptor beta chains drawn from one sample of a study of technical replicates of blood from a handful of donors. Data came from immunoSEQ multiplex PCR; TCRdb stores just in-frame clones and leaves some out. The table shows around 80,000 clones, with approximately 98% occurring only once. The source material was T cells isolated from PBMCs. The receptor set was obtained from a human donor in good health. The CDR3 runs from the conserved cysteine through the conserved F or W. Size tells how often a clone was seen (once, few, many) or the class of an expanded clone, and some rows leave it out.

clone size	V gene	CDR3 protein
-	TRBV5-6	CASSLDLQGAYEQYF
-	TRBV10-3	CAISESGSAHF
-	TRBV9	CASSGGLSTYEQYF
-	TRBV10-2	CASRAGTGGVIYGYTF
-	TRBV27	CASSLAPPNYNEQFF
-	TRBV25-1	CASRRTGGADTQYF
-	TRBV6-1	CAGGELTSKLFF
-	TRBV19	CASTPAGAPISTNQPQHF
-	TRBV28	CTSRGTTSYEQYF
-	TRBV6-5	CASSYNQYEQYF
-	TRBV7-2	CASSLRLRRDSSYNEQFF
-	TRBV9	CASSVGYGGGGSGEKLFF
once	TRBV10-3	CAIMASGSTDTQYF
-	TRBV7-3	CASSMERTGELFF
-	TRBV4-3	CASSQGASGRAKNIQYF
-	TRBV19	CASSASGGSDTQYF
-	TRBV5-1	CASRSTGYNEQFF
-	TRBV7-2	CASSPGMEATQYF
-	TRBV11-3	CASSLGSDRMLDGYTF
-	TRBV28	CASSLGTGNGYTF
once	TRBV2	CASSLLAGGTDTQYF
once	TRBV28	CASRYKVGSTGELFF
-	TRBV19	CASSIVGADTQYF
-	TRBV6-1	CASSGVSSGTSGANVLTF
-	TRBV11-2	CASSLYPPRAEANYGYTF
-	TRBV27	CASSLFARGYEQYF
-	TRBV6-1	CASSEETSGSFPYNEQFF
-	TRBV7-3	CASSREQNTEAFF
-	TRBV28	CASSEDRAQYQETQYF
-	TRBV19	CASSMTSSYNEQFF
-	TRBV7-2	CASTILAYLEYNEQFF
-	TRBV18	CASSPRDSLHGYTF
-	TRBV10-1	CASSEGTGSHEQYF
-	TRBV5-1	CASSLAGGSNTIYF
-	TRBV6-1	CASSPRMETQYF
-	TRBV6-5	CASSYEYEQYF
-	TRBV5-1	CASSLTSGSGNEQFF
-	TRBV5-8	CASSLPGFMNTEAFF
-	TRBV30	CAWSPQFNQETQYF
-	TRBV7-8	CASSYWTQSTDTQYF
-	TRBV7-9	CASSSGLAGEFF
-	TRBV9	CASSAGTSGRYEQYF
-	TRBV10-2	CASSVTDRATEAFF
once	TRBV6-1	CASRVTDSGNTIYF
once	TRBV5-4	CASSLRGQINDEQYF
once	TRBV4-1	CASSQWDSMNTEAFF
-	TRBV6-1	CASSRRETGENGYTF
-	TRBV7-9	CASSLEGDRVAFF
-	TRBV7-9	CASSSPGQAGYTF
-	TRBV18	CASSPLGQGNTIYF
once	TRBV27	CASSLSTYNEQFF
-	TRBV2	CASQGLSEQYF
-	TRBV5-4	CASSLTGEYHYGYTF
-	TRBV14	CASSPRDRGNQPQHF
-	TRBV9	CASSMTGGGQPQHF
-	TRBV6-5	CASRPGTGSQPQHF
-	TRBV18	CASSPEESTEAFF
-	TRBV27	CASSSLRRDRGNAGYGYTF
-	TRBV7-2	CASSSSPPNYGYTF